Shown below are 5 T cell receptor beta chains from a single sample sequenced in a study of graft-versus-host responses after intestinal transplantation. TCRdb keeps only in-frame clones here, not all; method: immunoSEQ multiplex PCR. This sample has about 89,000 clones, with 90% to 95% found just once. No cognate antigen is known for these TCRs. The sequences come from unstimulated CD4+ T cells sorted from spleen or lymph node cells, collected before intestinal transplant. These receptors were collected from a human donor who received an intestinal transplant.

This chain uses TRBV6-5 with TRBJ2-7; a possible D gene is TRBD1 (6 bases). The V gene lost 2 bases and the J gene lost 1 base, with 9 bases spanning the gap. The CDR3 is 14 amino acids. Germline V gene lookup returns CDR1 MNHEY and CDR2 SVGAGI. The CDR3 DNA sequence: TGTGCCAGCAGTTACACAGGGATATCCTACGAGCAGTACTTC. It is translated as CASSYTGISYEQYF.

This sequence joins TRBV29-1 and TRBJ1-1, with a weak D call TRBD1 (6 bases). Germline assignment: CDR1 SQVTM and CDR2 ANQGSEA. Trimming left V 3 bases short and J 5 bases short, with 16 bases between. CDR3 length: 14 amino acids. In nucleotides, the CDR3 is TGCAGCGTTGAGGGGGCTGGGTCGGGAACTGAAGCTTTCTTT. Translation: CSVEGAGSGTEAFF.

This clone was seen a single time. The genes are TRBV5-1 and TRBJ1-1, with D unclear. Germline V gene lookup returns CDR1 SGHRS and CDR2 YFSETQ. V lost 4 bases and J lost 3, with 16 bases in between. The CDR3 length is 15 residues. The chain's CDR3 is CASSQTMPSDTEAFF. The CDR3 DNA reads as TGCGCCAGCAGCCAGACAATGCCCTCCGACACTGAAGCTTTCTTT.

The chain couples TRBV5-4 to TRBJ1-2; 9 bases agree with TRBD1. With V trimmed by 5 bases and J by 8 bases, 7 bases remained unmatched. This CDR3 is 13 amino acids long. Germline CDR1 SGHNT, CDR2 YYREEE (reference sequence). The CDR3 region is CASSYGQGLGYTF. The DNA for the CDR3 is TGTGCCAGCAGTTACGGACAGGGGCTAGGCTACACCTTC.

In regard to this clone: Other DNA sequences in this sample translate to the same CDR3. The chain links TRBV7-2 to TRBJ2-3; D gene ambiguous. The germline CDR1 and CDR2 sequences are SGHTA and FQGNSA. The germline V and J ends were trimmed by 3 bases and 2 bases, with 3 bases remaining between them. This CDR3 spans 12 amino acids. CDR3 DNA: TGTGCCAGCAGCTTTAACACAGATACGCAGTATTTT. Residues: CASSFNTDTQYF.